A single sample is the source of the 2 T cell receptor beta chains below, sequenced in a study of monozygotic twins with inflammatory bowel disease. Reprocessing the 5' RACE reads, TCRdb reports a single entry for every CDR3 protein and omits DNA. The sample table includes some 400,000 distinct CDR3 sequences. Input material: blood. These receptors all come from a human donor with ulcerative colitis or Crohn's disease, or a healthy co-twin of an affected twin (not recorded which).

The chain carries TRBV24-1 and TRBJ2-1. The CDR3 loop spans 13 amino acids. The germline CDR1 and CDR2 sequences are KGHDR and SFDVKD. CDR3 loop: CATSDMQGLEQFF.

This chain joins TRBV5-1 and TRBJ2-3; TCRdb reports TRBD1, a call that lacks DNA to check it against. The germline CDR1 and CDR2 sequences are SGHRS and YFSETQ. The CDR3 has 15 residues. CDR3 loop: CASHTGGASTDTQYF. Drawing the rest from reference TRBV5-1 and TRBJ2-3, the complete variable domain is KAGVTQTPRYLIKTRGQQVTLSCSPISGHRSVSWYQQTPGQGLQFLFEYFSETQRNKGNFPGRFSGRQFSNSRSEMNVSTLELGDSALYLCASHTGGASTDTQYFGPGTRLTVL.